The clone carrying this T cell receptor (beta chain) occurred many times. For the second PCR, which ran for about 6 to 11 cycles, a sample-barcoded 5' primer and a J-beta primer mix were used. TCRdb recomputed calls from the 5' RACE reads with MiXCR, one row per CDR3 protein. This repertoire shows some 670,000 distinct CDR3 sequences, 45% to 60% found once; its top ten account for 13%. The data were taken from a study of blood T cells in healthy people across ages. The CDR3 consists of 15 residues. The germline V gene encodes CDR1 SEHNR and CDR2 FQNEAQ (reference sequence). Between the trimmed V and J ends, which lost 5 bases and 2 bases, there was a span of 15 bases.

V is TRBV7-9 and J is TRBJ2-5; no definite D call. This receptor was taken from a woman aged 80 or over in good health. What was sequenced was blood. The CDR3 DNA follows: TGTGCCAGCAGCCTGCCGTTGGGGTTACAAGAGACCCAGTACTTC. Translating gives CASSLPLGLQETQYF. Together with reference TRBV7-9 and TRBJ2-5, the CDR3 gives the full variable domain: DTGVSQNPRHKITKRGQNVTFRCDPISEHNRLYWYRQTLGQGPEFLTYFQNEAQLEKSRLLSDRFSAERPKGSFSTLEIQRTEQGDSAMYLCASSLPLGLQETQYFGPGTRLLVL.